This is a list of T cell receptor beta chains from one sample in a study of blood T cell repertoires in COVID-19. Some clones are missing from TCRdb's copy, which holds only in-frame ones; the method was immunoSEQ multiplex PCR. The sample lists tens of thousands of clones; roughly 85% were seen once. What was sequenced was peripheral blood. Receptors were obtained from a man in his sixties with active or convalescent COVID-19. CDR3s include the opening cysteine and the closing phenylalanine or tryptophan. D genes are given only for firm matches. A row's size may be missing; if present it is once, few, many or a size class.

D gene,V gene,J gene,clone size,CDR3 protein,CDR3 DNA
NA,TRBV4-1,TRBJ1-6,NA,CASSQDERGGDSPLHF,TGCGCCAGCAGCCAAGATGAAAGGGGGGGGGATTCACCCCTCCACTTT
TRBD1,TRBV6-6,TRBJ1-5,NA,CASTLGGQGSNQPQHF,TGTGCCAGCACCCTTGGGGGACAGGGTAGCAATCAGCCCCAGCATTTT
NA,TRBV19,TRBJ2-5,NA,CASSISPISQETQYF,TGTGCCAGTAGTATCTCGCCGATTAGCCAGGAGACCCAGTACTTC
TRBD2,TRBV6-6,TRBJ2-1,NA,CASSMTRTSGSDEQFF,TGTGCCAGCAGTATGACTCGGACTAGCGGGAGCGATGAGCAGTTCTTC
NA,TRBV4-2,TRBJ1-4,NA,CASLGPGRGEKLFF,TGTGCCAGCCTCGGTCCGGGGCGGGGTGAAAAACTGTTTTTT
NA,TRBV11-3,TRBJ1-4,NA,CASSLSGAANEKLFF,TGTGCCAGCAGCTTATCAGGGGCGGCTAATGAAAAACTGTTTTTT
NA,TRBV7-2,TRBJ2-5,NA,CASSLTVVTETQYF,TGTGCCAGCAGCTTAACGGTGGTTACGGAGACCCAGTACTTC
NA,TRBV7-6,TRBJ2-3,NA,CASSYQGFGDTDTQYF,TGTGCCAGCAGCTACCAGGGGTTTGGGGACACAGATACGCAGTATTTT
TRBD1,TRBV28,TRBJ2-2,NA,CASRFGTVSGELFF,TGTGCCAGCAGATTCGGGACAGTTTCCGGGGAGCTGTTTTTT
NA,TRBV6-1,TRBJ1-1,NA,CASSDRENTEAFF,TGTGCCAGCAGTGACAGGGAGAACACTGAAGCTTTCTTT
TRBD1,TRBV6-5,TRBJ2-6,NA,CASSYPTGTGANVLTF,TGTGCCAGCAGTTACCCGACAGGGACTGGGGCCAACGTCCTGACTTTC
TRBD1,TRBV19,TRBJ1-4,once,CASSRDRANEKLFF,TGTGCCAGTAGTAGGGACAGGGCGAATGAAAAACTGTTTTTT
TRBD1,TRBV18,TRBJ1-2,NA,CASSPGTEYGYTF,TGTGCCAGCTCTCCCGGGACAGAATATGGCTACACCTTC
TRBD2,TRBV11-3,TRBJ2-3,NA,CASSLRLAGTDTQYF,TGTGCCAGCAGCTTAAGACTAGCGGGTACAGATACGCAGTATTTT
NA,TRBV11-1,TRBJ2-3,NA,CASSPRKGVTDTQYF,TGTGCCAGCAGCCCCCGGAAGGGGGTCACAGATACGCAGTATTTT
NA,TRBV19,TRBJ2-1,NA,CASSIKSLGGHEQFF,TGTGCCAGTAGTATAAAGAGCCTCGGCGGGCATGAGCAGTTCTTC
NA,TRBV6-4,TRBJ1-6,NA,CANTPGLRSSPLHF,TGTGCCAACACGCCCGGGTTACGGAGTTCACCCCTCCACTTT
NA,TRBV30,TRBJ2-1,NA,CAWSEGHNNEQFF,TGTGCCTGGAGTGAGGGACACAACAATGAGCAGTTCTTC
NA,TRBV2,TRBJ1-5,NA,CASSPQSIGVRQPQHF,TGTGCCAGCAGCCCACAATCAATCGGGGTACGGCAGCCCCAGCATTTT
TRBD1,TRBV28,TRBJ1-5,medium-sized,CASSVRTGGNQPQHF,TGTGCCAGCAGTGTGAGGACAGGTGGCAATCAGCCCCAGCATTTT
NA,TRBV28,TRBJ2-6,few,CASSPGSSSGANVLTF,TGTGCCAGCAGCCCAGGGTCCTCCTCTGGGGCCAACGTCCTGACTTTC
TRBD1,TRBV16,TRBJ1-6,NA,CASSPFGQVDYNSPLHF,TGTGCCAGCAGCCCGTTTGGACAGGTCGATTATAATTCACCCCTCCACTTT
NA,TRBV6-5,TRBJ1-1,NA,CASSRTERNTEAFF,TGTGCCAGCAGTAGGACAGAACGAAACACTGAAGCTTTCTTT
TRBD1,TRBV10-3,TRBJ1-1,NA,CAITKTGGNTEAFF,TGTGCCATCACCAAGACAGGGGGGAACACTGAAGCTTTCTTT
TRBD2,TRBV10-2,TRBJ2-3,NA,CASKSGNWGTDTQYF,TGCGCCAGCAAGAGCGGGAATTGGGGCACAGATACGCAGTATTTT
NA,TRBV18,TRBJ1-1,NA,CASSLYSEGTEAFF,TGTGCCAGCTCACTCTATTCGGAGGGGACTGAAGCTTTCTTT
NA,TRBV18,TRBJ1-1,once,CASATDRNTEAFF,TGTGCCAGCGCGACCGACAGGAACACTGAAGCTTTCTTT
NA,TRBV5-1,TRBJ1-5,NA,CASSLDSPNQPQHF,TGCGCCAGCAGCTTGGACAGTCCAAATCAGCCCCAGCATTTT
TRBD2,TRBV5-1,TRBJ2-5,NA,CASSSSGSHQETQYF,TGCGCCAGCAGCTCTAGCGGGAGCCACCAAGAGACCCAGTACTTC
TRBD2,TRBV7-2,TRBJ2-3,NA,CASSLVPRGGGTDTQYF,TGTGCCAGCAGCTTAGTGCCCCGGGGGGGCGGCACAGATACGCAGTATTTT
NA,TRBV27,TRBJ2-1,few,CASIRYNEQFF,TGTGCCAGCATTCGTTACAATGAGCAGTTCTTC
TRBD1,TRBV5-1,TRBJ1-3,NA,CASSPDRHSGNTIYF,TGCGCCAGCAGCCCGGACAGGCACTCTGGAAACACCATATATTTT
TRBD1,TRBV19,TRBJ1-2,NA,CASTDRGDRFIGGYTF,TGTGCCAGTACCGACCGAGGGGACAGGTTCATCGGAGGCTACACCTTC
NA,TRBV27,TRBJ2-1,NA,CASGPGVEQFF,TGTGCCAGCGGACCAGGGGTGGAGCAGTTCTTC
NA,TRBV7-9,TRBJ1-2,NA,CASSSTTSAGVNNYGYTF,TGTGCCAGCAGCTCTACTACCTCCGCAGGGGTGAATAACTATGGCTACACCTTC
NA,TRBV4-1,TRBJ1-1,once,CASSQAGLNTEAFF,TGCGCCAGCAGCCAAGCAGGGTTGAACACTGAAGCTTTCTTT
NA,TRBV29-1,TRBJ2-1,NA,CSGRGGDNEQFF,TGCAGCGGGAGGGGCGGGGACAATGAGCAGTTCTTC
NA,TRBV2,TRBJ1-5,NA,CASSVIRGDSNQPQHF,TGTGCCAGCAGTGTCATCAGGGGCGATAGCAATCAGCCCCAGCATTTT
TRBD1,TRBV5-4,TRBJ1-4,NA,CASSDRQGPSEKLFF,TGTGCCAGCAGCGATAGACAGGGCCCTTCTGAAAAACTGTTTTTT
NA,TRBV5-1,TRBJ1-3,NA,CASSLDRSSGNTIYF,TGCGCCAGCAGCTTGGATCGCAGCTCTGGAAACACCATATATTTT
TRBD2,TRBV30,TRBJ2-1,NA,CAWRPGLAGSSYNEQFF,TGTGCCTGGAGACCGGGACTAGCGGGATCGTCATACAATGAGCAGTTCTTC
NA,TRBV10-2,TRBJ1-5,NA,CASSDFPGNQPQHF,TGCGCCAGCAGTGATTTTCCTGGCAATCAGCCCCAGCATTTT